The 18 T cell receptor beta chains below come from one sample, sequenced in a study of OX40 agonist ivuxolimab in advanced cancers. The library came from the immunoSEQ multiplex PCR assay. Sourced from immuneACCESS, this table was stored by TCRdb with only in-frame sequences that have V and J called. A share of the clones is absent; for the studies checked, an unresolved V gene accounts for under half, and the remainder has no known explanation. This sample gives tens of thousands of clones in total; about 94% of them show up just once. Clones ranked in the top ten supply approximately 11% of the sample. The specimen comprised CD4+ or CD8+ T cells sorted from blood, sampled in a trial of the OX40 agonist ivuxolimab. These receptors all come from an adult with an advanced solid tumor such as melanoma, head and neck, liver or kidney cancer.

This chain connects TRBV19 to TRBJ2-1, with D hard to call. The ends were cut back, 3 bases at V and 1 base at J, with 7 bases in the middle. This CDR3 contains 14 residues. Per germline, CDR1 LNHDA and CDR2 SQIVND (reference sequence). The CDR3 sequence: CASSIPLSYNEQFF. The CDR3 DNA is TGTGCCAGTAGTATCCCCTTATCCTACAATGAGCAGTTCTTC.

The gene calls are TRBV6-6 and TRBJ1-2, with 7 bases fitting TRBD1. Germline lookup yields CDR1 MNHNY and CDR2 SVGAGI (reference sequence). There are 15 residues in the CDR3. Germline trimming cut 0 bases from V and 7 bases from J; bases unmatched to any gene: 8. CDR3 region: CASSYSPQGGLGYTF. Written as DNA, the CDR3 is TGTGCCAGCAGTTACTCCCCGCAGGGGGGTCTTGGCTACACCTTC.

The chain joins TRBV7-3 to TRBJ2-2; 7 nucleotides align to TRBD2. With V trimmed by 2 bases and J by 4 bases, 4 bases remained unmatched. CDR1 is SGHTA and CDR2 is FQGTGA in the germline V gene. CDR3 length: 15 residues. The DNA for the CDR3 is TGTGCCAGCAGCTTAGCGGGAGTTGGCACCGGGGAGCTGTTTTTT. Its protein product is CASSLAGVGTGELFF.

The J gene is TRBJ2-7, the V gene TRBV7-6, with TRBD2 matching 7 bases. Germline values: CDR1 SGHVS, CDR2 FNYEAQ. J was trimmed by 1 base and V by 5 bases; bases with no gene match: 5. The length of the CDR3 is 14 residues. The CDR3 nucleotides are TGTGCCAGCAGCCCTGGACTAGTTTCCTACGAGCAGTACTTC. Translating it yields CASSPGLVSYEQYF.

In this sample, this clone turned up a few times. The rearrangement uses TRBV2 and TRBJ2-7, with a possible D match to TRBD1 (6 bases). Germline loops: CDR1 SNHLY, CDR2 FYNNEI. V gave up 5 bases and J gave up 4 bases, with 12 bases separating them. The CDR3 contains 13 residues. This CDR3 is CASSYSTGYEQYF. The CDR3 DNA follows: TGTGCCAGCAGTTACTCGACAGGATACGAGCAGTACTTC.

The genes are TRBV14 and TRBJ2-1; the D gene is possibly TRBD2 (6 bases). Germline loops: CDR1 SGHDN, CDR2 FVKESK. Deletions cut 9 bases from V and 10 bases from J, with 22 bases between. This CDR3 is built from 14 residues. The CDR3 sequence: CASNTMGISGEQFF. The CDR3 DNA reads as TGTGCCAGTAACACCATGGGGATTAGCGGCGAGCAGTTCTTC.

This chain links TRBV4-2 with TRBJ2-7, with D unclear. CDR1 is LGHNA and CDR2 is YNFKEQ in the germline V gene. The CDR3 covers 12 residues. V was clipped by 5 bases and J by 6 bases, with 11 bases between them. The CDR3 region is CASSLDQVEQYF. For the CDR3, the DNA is TGTGCCAGCAGCTTAGATCAGGTCGAGCAGTACTTC.

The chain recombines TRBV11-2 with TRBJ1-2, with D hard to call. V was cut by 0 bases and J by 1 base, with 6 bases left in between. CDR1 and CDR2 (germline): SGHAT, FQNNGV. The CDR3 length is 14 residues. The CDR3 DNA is TGTGCCAGCAGCTTAGAGACCGGTAACTATGGCTACACCTTC. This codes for CASSLETGNYGYTF.

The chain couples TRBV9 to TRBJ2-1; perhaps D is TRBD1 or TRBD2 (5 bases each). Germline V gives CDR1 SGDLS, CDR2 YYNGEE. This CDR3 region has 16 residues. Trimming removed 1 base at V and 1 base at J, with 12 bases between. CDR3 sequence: CASSVFGTGSYNEQFF. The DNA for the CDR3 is TGTGCCAGCAGCGTATTTGGGACGGGATCCTACAATGAGCAGTTCTTC.

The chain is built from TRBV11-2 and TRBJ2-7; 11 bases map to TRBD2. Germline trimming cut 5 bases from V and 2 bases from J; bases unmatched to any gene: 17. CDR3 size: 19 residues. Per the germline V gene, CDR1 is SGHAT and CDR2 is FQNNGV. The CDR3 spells CASSPSLAGVYYYPYEQYF. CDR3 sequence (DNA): TGTGCCAGCAGCCCGTCACTAGCGGGAGTGTATTATTATCCCTACGAGCAGTACTTC.

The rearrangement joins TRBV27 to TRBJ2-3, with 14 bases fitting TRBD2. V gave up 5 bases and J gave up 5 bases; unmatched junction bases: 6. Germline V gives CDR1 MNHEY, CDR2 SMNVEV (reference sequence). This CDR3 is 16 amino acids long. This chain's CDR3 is CASSPGTSGSGDTQYF. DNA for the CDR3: TGTGCCAGCAGTCCCGGGACTAGCGGGAGTGGAGATACGCAGTATTTT.

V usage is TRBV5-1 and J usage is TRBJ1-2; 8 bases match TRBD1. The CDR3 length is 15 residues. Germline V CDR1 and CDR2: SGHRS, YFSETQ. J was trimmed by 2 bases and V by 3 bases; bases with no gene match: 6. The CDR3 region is CASSSPGGGNYGYTF. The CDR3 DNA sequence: TGCGCCAGCAGCTCCCCAGGGGGCGGGAACTATGGCTACACCTTC.

The CDR3 DNA sequence: TGTGCCAGCAGCTTACCCCGGGCTAGCGGGAGCACAGATACGCAGTATTTT. Encoded protein: CASSLPRASGSTDTQYF. The gene calls are TRBV12-1 and TRBJ2-3; no check of the table's D call, TRBD2, against the DNA was made. TRBV12-1 has pseudogene status. The CDR3 length is 17 residues.

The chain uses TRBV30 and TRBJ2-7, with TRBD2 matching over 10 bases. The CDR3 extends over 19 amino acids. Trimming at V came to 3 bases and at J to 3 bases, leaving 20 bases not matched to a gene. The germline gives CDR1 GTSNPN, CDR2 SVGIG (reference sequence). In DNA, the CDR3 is TGTGCCTGGAGACCCCCGGGGCTAGCGGGAGAAACGGGCTTCTACGAGCAGTACTTC. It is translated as CAWRPPGLAGETGFYEQYF.

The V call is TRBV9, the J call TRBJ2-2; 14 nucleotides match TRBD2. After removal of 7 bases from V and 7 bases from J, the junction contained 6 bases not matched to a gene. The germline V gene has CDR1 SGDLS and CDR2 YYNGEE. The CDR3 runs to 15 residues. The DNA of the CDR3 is TGTGCCAGCGGGGGGACTAGCGGGAGAGACGGGGAGCTGTTTTTT. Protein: CASGGTSGRDGELFF.

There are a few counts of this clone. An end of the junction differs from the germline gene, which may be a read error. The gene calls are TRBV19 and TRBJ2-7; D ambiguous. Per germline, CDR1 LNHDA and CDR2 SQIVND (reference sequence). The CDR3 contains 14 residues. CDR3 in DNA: TGTGCCAGCAGTATAAGAGACTCCTCCTACGAGCAGTACTTC. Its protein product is CASSIRDSSYEQYF.

The CDR3 coding sequence is TGTGCCAGCAGTATCCGACAGGGTGTCGGCAATTCACCCCTCCACTTT. This gives the protein CASSIRQGVGNSPLHF. V gene TRBV27 combines with J gene TRBJ1-6; 7 bases map to TRBD1. Trimming took 5 bases from V and 7 from J; bases not matched to a gene: 11. Germline V gene lookup returns CDR1 MNHEY and CDR2 SMNVEV (reference sequence). The CDR3 totals 16 residues.

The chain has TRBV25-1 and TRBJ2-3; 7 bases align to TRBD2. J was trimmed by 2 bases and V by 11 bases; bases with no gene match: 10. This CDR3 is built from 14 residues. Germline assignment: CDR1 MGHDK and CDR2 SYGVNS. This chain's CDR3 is CAWGGDDNTDTQYF. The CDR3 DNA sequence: TGTGCCTGGGGGGGGGACGATAACACAGATACGCAGTATTTT.